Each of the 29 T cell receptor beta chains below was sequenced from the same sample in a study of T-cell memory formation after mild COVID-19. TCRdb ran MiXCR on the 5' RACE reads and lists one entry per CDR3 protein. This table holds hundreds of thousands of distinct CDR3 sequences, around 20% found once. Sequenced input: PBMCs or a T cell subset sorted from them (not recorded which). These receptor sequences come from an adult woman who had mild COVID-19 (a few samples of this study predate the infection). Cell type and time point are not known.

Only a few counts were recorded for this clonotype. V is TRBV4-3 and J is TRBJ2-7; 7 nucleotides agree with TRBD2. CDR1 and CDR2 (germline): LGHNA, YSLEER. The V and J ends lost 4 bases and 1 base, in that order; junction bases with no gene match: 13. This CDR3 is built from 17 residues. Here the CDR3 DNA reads TGCGCCAGCAGCCCTACTGTTGGGAGGGTTGAATCCTACGAGCAGTACTTC. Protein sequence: CASSPTVGRVESYEQYF.

CDR3 DNA: TGTGCCATCGGCCCTCCAAACTATGGCTACACCTTC. Translating it yields CAIGPPNYGYTF. The rearrangement links TRBV10-3 to TRBJ1-2, with D uncertain. Germline CDR1 ENHRY, CDR2 SYGVKD. The CDR3 is made up of 12 amino acids. V lost 8 bases and J lost 2, with 9 bases in between.

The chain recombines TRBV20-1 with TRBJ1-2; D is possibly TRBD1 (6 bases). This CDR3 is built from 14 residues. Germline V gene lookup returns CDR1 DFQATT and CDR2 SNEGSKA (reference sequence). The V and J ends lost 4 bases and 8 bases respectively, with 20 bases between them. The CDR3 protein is CSATGTVDRFGYTF. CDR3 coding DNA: TGCAGTGCTACGGGTACGGTAGACAGGTTCGGCTACACCTTC.

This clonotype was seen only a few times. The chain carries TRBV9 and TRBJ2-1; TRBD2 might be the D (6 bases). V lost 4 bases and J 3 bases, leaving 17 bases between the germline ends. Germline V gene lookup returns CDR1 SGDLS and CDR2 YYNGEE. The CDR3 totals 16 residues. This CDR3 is CASSSLVTRVYNEQFF. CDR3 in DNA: TGTGCCAGCAGCTCCCTAGTGACTAGGGTCTACAATGAGCAGTTCTTC.

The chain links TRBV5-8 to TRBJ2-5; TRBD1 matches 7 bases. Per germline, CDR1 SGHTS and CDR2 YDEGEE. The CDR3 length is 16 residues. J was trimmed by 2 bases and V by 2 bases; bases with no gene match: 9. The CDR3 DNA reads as TGTGCCAGCAGCTTCGTGACAGGGTGGTTACAAGAGACCCAGTACTTC. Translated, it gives CASSFVTGWLQETQYF.

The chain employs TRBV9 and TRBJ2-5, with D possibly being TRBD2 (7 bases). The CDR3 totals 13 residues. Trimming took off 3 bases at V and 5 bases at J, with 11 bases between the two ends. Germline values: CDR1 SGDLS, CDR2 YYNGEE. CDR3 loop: CASSEGGAETQYF. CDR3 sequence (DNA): TGTGCCAGCAGCGAAGGGGGGGCGGAGACCCAGTACTTC. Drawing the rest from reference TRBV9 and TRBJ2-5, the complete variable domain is DSGVTQTPKHLITATGQRVTLRCSPRSGDLSVYWYQQSLDQGLQFLIQYYNGEERAKGNILERFSAQQFPDLHSELNLSSLELGDSALYFCASSEGGAETQYFGPGTRLLVL.

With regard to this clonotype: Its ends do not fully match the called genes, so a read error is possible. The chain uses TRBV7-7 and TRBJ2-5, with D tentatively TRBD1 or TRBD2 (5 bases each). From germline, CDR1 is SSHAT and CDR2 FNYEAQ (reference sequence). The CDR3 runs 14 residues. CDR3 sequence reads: CASSRRGAKETQYF. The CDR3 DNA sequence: TGTGCTAGCAGCAGACGAGGGGCCAAAGAGACCCAGTACTTC.

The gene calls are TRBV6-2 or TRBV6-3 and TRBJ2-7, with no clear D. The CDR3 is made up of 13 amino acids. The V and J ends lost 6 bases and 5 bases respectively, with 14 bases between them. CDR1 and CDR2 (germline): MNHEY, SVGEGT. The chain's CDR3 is CASSQKSIHEQYF. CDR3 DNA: TGTGCCAGCAGCCAAAAGTCTATCCACGAGCAGTACTTC.

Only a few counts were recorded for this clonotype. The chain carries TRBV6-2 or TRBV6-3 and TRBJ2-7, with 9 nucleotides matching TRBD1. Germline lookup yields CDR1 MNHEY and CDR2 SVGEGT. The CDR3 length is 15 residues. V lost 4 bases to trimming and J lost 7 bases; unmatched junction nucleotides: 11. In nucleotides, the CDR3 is TGTGCCAGCAGTTCCCCCAGACAGGGGGTCTGGGAGCAGTACTTC. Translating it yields CASSSPRQGVWEQYF.

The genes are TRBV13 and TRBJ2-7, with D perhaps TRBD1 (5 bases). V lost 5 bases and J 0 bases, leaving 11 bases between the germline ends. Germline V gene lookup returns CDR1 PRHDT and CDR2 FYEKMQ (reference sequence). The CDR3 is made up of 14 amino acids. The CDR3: CASSPRAASYEQYF. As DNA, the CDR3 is TGTGCCAGCAGCCCCAGGGCAGCCTCCTACGAGCAGTACTTC.

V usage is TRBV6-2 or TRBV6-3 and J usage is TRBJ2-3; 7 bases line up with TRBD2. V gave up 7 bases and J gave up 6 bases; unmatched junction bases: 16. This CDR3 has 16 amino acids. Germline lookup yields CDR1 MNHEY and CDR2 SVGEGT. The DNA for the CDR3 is TGTGCCAGCAATGAAGCGGGGCGGATCCTTCGGGATACGCAGTATTTT. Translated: CASNEAGRILRDTQYF.

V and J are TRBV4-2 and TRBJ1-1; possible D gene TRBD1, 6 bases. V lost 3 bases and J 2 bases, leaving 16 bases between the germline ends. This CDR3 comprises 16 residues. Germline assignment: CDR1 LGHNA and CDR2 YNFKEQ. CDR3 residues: CASSHAIRDTNTEAFF. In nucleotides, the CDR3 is TGTGCCAGCAGCCACGCAATCCGGGACACCAACACTGAAGCTTTCTTT.

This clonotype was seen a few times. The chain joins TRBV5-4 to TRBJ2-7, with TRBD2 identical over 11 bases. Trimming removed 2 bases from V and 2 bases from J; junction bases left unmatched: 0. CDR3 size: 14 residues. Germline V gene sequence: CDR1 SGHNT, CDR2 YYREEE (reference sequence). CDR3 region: CASSFSGRAYEQYF. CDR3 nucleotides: TGTGCCAGCAGCTTTAGCGGGAGGGCCTACGAGCAGTACTTC.

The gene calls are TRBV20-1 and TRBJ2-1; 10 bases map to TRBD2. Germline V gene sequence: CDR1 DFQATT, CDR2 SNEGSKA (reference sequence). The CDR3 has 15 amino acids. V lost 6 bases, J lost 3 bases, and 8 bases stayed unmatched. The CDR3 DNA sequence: TGCAGTGCGACGGAACTAGCGGGGAACTACAATGAGCAGTTCTTC. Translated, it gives CSATELAGNYNEQFF.

Here the CDR3 reads CSAIGTSSYEQYF. The DNA of the CDR3 is TGCAGTGCTATAGGGACGAGCTCCTACGAGCAGTACTTC. The V gene is TRBV20-1, the J gene TRBJ2-7, with D perhaps TRBD1 or TRBD2 (5 bases each). Germline CDR1 DFQATT, CDR2 SNEGSKA (reference sequence). The CDR3 sequence is 13 residues long. Trimming stripped 4 bases from V and 0 bases from J, with 10 bases between.

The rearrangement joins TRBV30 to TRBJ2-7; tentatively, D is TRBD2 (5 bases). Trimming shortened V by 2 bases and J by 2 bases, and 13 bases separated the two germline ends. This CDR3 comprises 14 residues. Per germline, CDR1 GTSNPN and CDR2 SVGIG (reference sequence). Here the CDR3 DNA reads TGTGCCTGGAGTAGAAAGCGGAGCCCCTACGAGCAGTACTTC. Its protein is CAWSRKRSPYEQYF.

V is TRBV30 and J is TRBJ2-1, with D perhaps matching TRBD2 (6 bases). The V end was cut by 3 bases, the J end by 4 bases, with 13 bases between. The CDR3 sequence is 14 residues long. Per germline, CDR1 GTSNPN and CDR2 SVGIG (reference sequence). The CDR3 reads CAWSPSAGYNEQFF. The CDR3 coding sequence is TGTGCCTGGAGCCCGAGTGCGGGGTACAATGAGCAGTTCTTC. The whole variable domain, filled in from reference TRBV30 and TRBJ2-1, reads SQTIHQWPATLVQPVGSPLSLECTVEGTSNPNLYWYRQAAGRGLQLLFYSVGIGQISSEVPQNLSASRPQDRQFILSSKKLLLSDSGFYLCAWSPSAGYNEQFFGPGTRLTVL.

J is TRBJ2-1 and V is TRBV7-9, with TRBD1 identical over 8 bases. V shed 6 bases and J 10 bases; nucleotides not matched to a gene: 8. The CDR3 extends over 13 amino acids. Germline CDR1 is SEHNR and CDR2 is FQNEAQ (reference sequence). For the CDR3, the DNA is TGTGCCAGCAGTAACGACAGGGGTGGGGAGCAGTTCTTC. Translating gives CASSNDRGGEQFF. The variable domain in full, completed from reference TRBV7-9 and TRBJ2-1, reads DTGVSQNPRHKITKRGQNVTFRCDPISEHNRLYWYRQTLGQGPEFLTYFQNEAQLEKSRLLSDRFSAERPKGSFSTLEIQRTEQGDSAMYLCASSNDRGGEQFFGPGTRLTVL.

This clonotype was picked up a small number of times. CDR3 nucleotide sequence: TGTGCCAGCAGCCTCGGACGGAGGGAGTGGAGCTATGGCTACACCTTC. Protein product: CASSLGRREWSYGYTF. The chain employs TRBV5-6 and TRBJ1-2; D ambiguous. CDR1 SGHDT and CDR2 YYEEEE come from the germline V gene. CDR3 size: 16 residues. V dropped 4 bases and J dropped 4 bases, with 20 bases sitting between them.

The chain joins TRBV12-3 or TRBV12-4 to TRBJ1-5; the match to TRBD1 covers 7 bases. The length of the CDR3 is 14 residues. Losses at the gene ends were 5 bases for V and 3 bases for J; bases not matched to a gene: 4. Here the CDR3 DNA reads TGTGCCAGCAGTCAGGGACAGCCCAATCAGCCCCAGCATTTT. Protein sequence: CASSQGQPNQPQHF.

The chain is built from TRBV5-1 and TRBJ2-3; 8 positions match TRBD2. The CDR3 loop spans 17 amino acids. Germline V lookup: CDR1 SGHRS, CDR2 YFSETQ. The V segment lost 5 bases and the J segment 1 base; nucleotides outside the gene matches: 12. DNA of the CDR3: TGCGCCAGCAGGGACCTTGGGGGTAGCGGGGGCACAGATACGCAGTATTTT. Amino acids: CASRDLGGSGGTDTQYF.

CDR3 residues: CASSLGFGPGAGEQYF. The CDR3, as DNA: TGTGCCAGCAGCTTAGGGTTCGGGCCTGGGGCAGGCGAGCAGTACTTC. This chain uses TRBV7-9 with TRBJ2-7; D may be TRBD1 (5 bases). Germline V gene sequence: CDR1 SEHNR, CDR2 FQNEAQ (reference sequence). This CDR3 region has 16 residues. The germline V and J ends were trimmed by 1 base and 6 bases, with 19 bases remaining between them.

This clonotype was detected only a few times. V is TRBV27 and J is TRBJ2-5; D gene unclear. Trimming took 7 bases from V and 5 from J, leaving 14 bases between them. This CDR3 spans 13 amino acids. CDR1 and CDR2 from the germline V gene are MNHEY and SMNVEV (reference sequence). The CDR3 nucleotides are TGTGCCAGCAAGAAAGGGTATCAGGAGACCCAGTACTTC. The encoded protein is CASKKGYQETQYF.

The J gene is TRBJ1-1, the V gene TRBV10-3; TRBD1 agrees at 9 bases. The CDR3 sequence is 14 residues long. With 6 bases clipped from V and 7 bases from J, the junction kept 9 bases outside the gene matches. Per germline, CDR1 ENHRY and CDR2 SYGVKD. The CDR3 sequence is CAIRWDREEVEAFF. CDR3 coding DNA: TGTGCCATCAGGTGGGACAGGGAGGAGGTTGAAGCTTTCTTT.

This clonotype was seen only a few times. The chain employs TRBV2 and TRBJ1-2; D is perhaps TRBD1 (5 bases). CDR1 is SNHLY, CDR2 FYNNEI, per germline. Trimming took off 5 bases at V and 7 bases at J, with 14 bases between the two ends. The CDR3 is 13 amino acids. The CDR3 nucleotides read TGTGCCAGCAGTACTATGCAGGGATCTGGCTACACCTTC. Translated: CASSTMQGSGYTF.

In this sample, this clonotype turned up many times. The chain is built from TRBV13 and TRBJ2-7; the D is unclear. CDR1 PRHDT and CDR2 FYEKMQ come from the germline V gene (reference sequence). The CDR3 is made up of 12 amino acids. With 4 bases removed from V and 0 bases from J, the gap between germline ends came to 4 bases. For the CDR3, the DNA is TGTGCCAGCAGCTCCTACTCCTACGAGCAGTACTTC. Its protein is CASSSYSYEQYF.

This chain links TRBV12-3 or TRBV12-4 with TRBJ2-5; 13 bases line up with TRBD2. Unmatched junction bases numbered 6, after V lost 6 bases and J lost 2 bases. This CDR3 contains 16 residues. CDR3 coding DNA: TGTGCCAGCAGAACGGGACTAGCGGGGATTCAAGAGACCCAGTACTTC. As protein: CASRTGLAGIQETQYF.

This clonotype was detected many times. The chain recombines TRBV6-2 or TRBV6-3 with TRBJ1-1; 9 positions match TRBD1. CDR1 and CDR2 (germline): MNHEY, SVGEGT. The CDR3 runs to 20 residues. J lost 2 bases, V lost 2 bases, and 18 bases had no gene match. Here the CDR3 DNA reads TGTGCCAGCAGTTACGCGAGACGTACCGGGACAGGGCTAGGAAACACTGAAGCTTTCTTT. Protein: CASSYARRTGTGLGNTEAFF.

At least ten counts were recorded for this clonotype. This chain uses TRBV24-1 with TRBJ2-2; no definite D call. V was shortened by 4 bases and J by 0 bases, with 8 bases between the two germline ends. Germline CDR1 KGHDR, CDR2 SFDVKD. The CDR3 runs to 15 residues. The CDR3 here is CATSEVAANTGELFF. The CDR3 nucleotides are TGTGCCACCAGTGAGGTAGCAGCGAACACCGGGGAGCTGTTTTTT.